This T cell receptor (beta chain) was recorded in a study of shared clonotypes between healthy human individuals. Points from the study as a whole: When compared with the clonotypes that were shared by all four sorted-subset donors, the non-shared clonotypes turned out to have lower generation probabilities. Naive subsets generally exceeded memory subsets in estimated richness.

Worth noting for this clone: The antigen remains undetermined.

Germline CDR1 is SGHDT and CDR2 is YYEEEE. V was clipped by 4 bases and J by 0 bases, with 14 bases between them. This CDR3 region has 16 residues. Deep-level assay runs were performed. TCRdb's copy holds only in-frame clones and misses some; the assay was immunoSEQ multiplex PCR. The table has 2 million to 2.5 million clones, 90% to 97% seen once. This chain connects TRBV5-6 to TRBJ1-5; D possibly corresponds to TRBD1 (6 bases). The sequence derives from a man between 18 and 35 years old in good health. The sequencing input was naive CD4+ T cells sorted from blood. Subset specified: CD45RA+ positively selected. The CDR3 protein is CASSLGDTFSNQPQHF. CDR3 nucleotides: TGTGCCAGCAGCCTCGGGGACACTTTTAGCAATCAGCCCCAGCATTTT.